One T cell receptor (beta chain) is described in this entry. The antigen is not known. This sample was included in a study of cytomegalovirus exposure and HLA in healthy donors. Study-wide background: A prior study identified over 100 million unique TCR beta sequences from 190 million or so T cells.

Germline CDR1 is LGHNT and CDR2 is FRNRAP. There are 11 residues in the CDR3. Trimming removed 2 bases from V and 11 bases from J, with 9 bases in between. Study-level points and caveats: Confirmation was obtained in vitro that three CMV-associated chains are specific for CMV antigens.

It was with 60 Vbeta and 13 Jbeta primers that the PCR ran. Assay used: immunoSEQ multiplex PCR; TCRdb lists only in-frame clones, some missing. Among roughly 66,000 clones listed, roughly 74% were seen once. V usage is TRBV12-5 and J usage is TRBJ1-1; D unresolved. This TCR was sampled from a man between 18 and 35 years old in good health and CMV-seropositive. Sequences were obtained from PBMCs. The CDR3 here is CASGLLPRAFF. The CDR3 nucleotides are TGTGCTAGTGGTTTGTTACCGAGGGCTTTCTTT.